The sequence of this T cell receptor (beta chain) was determined in a study of T cell changes during pregnancy in multiple sclerosis. This clone was detected only once. Germline-derived CDR1 and CDR2 are SGHDT and YYEEEE. With 3 bases removed from V and 1 base from J, the gap between germline ends came to 7 bases. The CDR3 consists of 13 residues. This table comes from immunoSEQ multiplex PCR, and its TCRdb copy is limited to in-frame clones, with some not included. The data show about 40,000 clones, 80% to 90% seen once. The sequenced sample was CD4+ T cells from peripheral blood mononuclear cells, obtained in the first trimester of pregnancy. The receptor was isolated from a female donor with multiple sclerosis, enrolled in a pregnancy study. The chain couples TRBV5-6 to TRBJ1-1; D is unclear. CDR3 region: CASSSFWNTEAFF. For the CDR3, the DNA is TGTGCCAGCAGCTCCTTTTGGAACACTGAAGCTTTCTTT.